These 22 T cell receptor beta chains share one sample of origin, sequenced in a study of T-cell memory formation after mild COVID-19. TCRdb reanalysed the 5' RACE reads using MiXCR and keeps one entry per CDR3 protein. The sample carries about 390,000 distinct CDR3 sequences, 16% recorded once. Sample: PBMCs or a T cell subset sorted from them (not recorded which). The receptors shown here come from a man between 18 and 35 years old who had mild COVID-19 (a few samples of this study predate the infection). Cell type and time point are not known.

This clonotype was seen a few times. The chain recombines TRBV5-1 with TRBJ2-2; 8 positions agree with TRBD1. The CDR3 length is 16 residues. CDR1 and CDR2 (germline): SGHRS, YFSETQ. J lost 1 base, V lost 0 bases, and 2 bases had no gene match. CDR3 nucleotide sequence: TGCGCCAGCAGCTTGGCCGGACAGGGGAACACCGGGGAGCTGTTTTTT. As protein: CASSLAGQGNTGELFF.

The rearrangement links TRBV29-1 to TRBJ2-1; D is possibly TRBD1 or TRBD2 (5 bases each). The CDR3 has 13 residues. V gave up 6 bases and J gave up 6 bases, with 15 bases separating them. Per germline, CDR1 SQVTM and CDR2 ANQGSEA. CDR3 coding DNA: TGCAGCGTGGGGACCGGAGAAGGCAATGAGCAGTTCTTC. The encoded protein is CSVGTGEGNEQFF.

This clonotype was counted only a few times. The chain recombines TRBV27 with TRBJ1-1; D might be TRBD1 (6 bases). The CDR3 is 13 residues long. CDR1 MNHEY and CDR2 SMNVEV come from the germline V gene (reference sequence). The V gene lost 5 bases and the J gene lost 5 bases, with 12 bases spanning the gap. The CDR3 region is CASSATGRTEAFF. The CDR3 DNA reads TGTGCCAGCAGTGCGACAGGAAGGACTGAAGCTTTCTTT.

This clonotype was detected a few times. The gene calls are TRBV7-2 and TRBJ1-2, with no clear D. The V end was cut by 5 bases, the J end by 8 bases, with 12 bases between. The V gene's germline CDR1 is SGHTA and CDR2 FQGNSA. The CDR3 consists of 12 residues. For the CDR3, the DNA is TGTGCCAGCAGCGAATACGTTTGGGGCTACACCTTC. This translates into CASSEYVWGYTF.

This clonotype was counted only a few times. The J gene is TRBJ1-5, the V gene TRBV20-1, with D perhaps matching TRBD1 (6 bases). This CDR3 has 14 amino acids. CDR1 is DFQATT, CDR2 SNEGSKA, per germline (reference sequence). The ends were cut back, 5 bases at V and 4 bases at J, with 15 bases in the middle. CDR3 DNA: TGCAGTGCTGGAGGCAGGGGTTTAAATCAGCCCCAGCATTTT. Amino acid sequence: CSAGGRGLNQPQHF.

The chain joins TRBV5-5 to TRBJ1-5; D not resolved. V gave up 4 bases and J gave up 6 bases, with 11 bases separating them. Germline V CDR1 and CDR2: SGHKS, YYEKEE (reference sequence). This CDR3 contains 13 residues. The chain's CDR3 is CASSPRSGQPQHF. CDR3 nucleotide sequence: TGTGCCAGCAGCCCCCGCTCGGGTCAGCCCCAGCATTTT. Together with reference TRBV5-5 and TRBJ1-5, the CDR3 gives the full variable domain: DAGVTQSPTHLIKTRGQQVTLRCSPISGHKSVSWYQQVLGQGPQFIFQYYEKEERGRGNFPDRFSARQFPNYSSELNVNALLLGDSALYLCASSPRSGQPQHFGDGTRLSIL.

The chain couples TRBV28 to TRBJ1-6; D may be TRBD1 (5 bases). This CDR3 region has 17 residues. Trimming left V 3 bases short and J 9 bases short, with 21 bases between. From germline, CDR1 is MDHEN and CDR2 SYDVKM. This CDR3 is CASSFASGRVMFSPLHF. DNA for the CDR3: TGTGCCAGCAGTTTTGCCTCGGGCAGGGTCATGTTTTCACCCCTCCACTTT. The full variable domain, with the rest looked up from reference TRBV28 and TRBJ1-6, is DVKVTQSSRYLVKRTGEKVFLECVQDMDHENMFWYRQDPGLGLRLIYFSYDVKMKEKGDIPEGYSVSREKKERFSLILESASTNQTSMYLCASSFASGRVMFSPLHFGNGTRLTVT.

Many counts were recorded for this clonotype. CDR3 nucleotide sequence: TGCGCCAGCAGCGCGGCCAGCGGCCCGACAGATACGCAGTATTTT. Translated: CASSAASGPTDTQYF. The chain combines TRBV5-1 with TRBJ2-3, with D perhaps TRBD2 (5 bases). This CDR3 spans 15 amino acids. Germline V gene data show CDR1 as SGHRS and CDR2 as YFSETQ. Trimming left V 4 bases short and J 3 bases short, with 15 bases between.

This clonotype was seen a few times. The chain is built from TRBV25-1 and TRBJ2-1; TRBD2 matches at 9 bases. The germline gives CDR1 MGHDK, CDR2 SYGVNS. This CDR3 contains 16 residues. V lost 5 bases and J lost 7; bases outside the gene matches: 12. The CDR3 sequence is CASSPPGLAMTNEQFF. Here the CDR3 DNA reads TGTGCCAGCAGTCCCCCGGGACTAGCTATGACGAATGAGCAGTTCTTC.

This chain joins TRBV6-5 and TRBJ2-5, with 7 positions matching TRBD1. With 10 bases clipped from V and 3 bases from J, the junction kept 14 bases outside the gene matches. This CDR3 is 15 amino acids long. CDR1 is MNHEY, CDR2 SVGAGI, per germline. The DNA of the CDR3 is TGTGCCACCGCTAACGCCGGGACAGATAAAGAGACCCAGTACTTC. Encoded protein: CATANAGTDKETQYF.

The chain uses TRBV7-2 and TRBJ2-3, with TRBD1 matching 9 bases. Per germline, CDR1 SGHTA and CDR2 FQGNSA. Trimming cost V 5 bases and J 3 bases; bases outside gene matches: 18. The CDR3 loop spans 19 amino acids. This CDR3 reads CASSTPAGFGTGRTDTQYF. CDR3 bases: TGTGCCAGCAGCACCCCGGCGGGTTTCGGGACAGGGAGGACAGATACGCAGTATTTT.

The chain couples TRBV7-8 to TRBJ2-4, with D uncertain. Looked up from germline, CDR1 is SGHVS and CDR2 is FQNEAQ. This CDR3 comprises 15 residues. The germline V and J ends were trimmed by 3 bases and 4 bases, with 13 bases remaining between them. The CDR3 nucleotides read TGTGCCAGCAGCTTGAACGCCTACGAGAAAAACATTCAGTACTTC. This codes for CASSLNAYEKNIQYF.

In this sample, this clonotype turned up a few times. The chain employs TRBV6-5 and TRBJ2-2, with D unresolved. This CDR3 comprises 16 residues. Germline CDR1 and CDR2: MNHEY and SVGAGI. V gave up 2 bases and J gave up 6 bases, with 16 bases separating them. CDR3 loop: CASSYAPARGSGELFF. The CDR3 DNA is TGTGCCAGCAGTTACGCCCCGGCTAGAGGATCCGGGGAGCTGTTTTTT.

The chain couples TRBV29-1 to TRBJ2-2; TRBD1 matches at 10 bases. This CDR3 contains 15 residues. V was clipped by 4 bases and J by 7 bases; unmatched bases: 9. The germline gives CDR1 SQVTM, CDR2 ANQGSEA. CDR3 sequence reads: CSVVPGQGVDGELFF. The DNA of the CDR3 is TGCAGCGTTGTGCCTGGACAGGGGGTTGACGGGGAGCTGTTTTTT.

CDR3 sequence reads: CSGANRGETQYF. In DNA form, the CDR3 reads TGCAGCGGAGCAAACAGGGGAGAGACCCAGTACTTC. V gene TRBV29-1 combines with J gene TRBJ2-5; 7 bases fit TRBD1. V dropped 7 bases and J dropped 4; count of bases not matched to a gene: 6. CDR3 length: 12 amino acids. Germline V CDR1 and CDR2: SQVTM, ANQGSEA.

This clonotype has a handful of counts. V usage is TRBV6-2 or TRBV6-3 and J usage is TRBJ2-7; D remains unclear. Trimming took 4 bases from V and 2 from J, leaving 12 bases between them. The CDR3 has 14 amino acids. In germline, CDR1 is MNHEY, CDR2 SVGEGT. The CDR3 DNA is TGTGCCAGCAGTTCATACATGGTTCCCTACGAGCAGTACGTC. Translation gives CASSSYMVPYEQYV.

The chain employs TRBV30 and TRBJ2-2; D call uncertain. The CDR3 contains 14 residues. Trimming took off 2 bases at V and 6 bases at J, with 13 bases between the two ends. Germline CDR1 and CDR2: GTSNPN and SVGIG (reference sequence). For the CDR3, the DNA is TGTGCCTGGAGTCCCCTTTGGCGAGCCGGGGAGCTGTTTTTT. It encodes CAWSPLWRAGELFF.

This sequence joins TRBV19 and TRBJ1-1, with 8 bases matching TRBD1. V trimming: 6 bases; J trimming: 2 bases; junction bases outside the gene matches: 2. There are 13 residues in the CDR3. The germline V gene has CDR1 LNHDA and CDR2 SQIVND (reference sequence). The CDR3 is CASSDRGNTEAFF. The CDR3 nucleotides are TGTGCCAGTAGCGACAGGGGCAACACTGAAGCTTTCTTT.

This clonotype showed up just a few times. CDR3 DNA: TGCAGTGCTAGAGACCGGAGGGGGCATTACAATGAGCAGTTCTTC. Its translation is CSARDRRGHYNEQFF. J is TRBJ2-1 and V is TRBV20-1; a weak D match, TRBD1 (7 bases). CDR3 length: 15 residues. Deletions cut 0 bases from V and 4 bases from J, with 13 bases between. The germline V gene has CDR1 DFQATT and CDR2 SNEGSKA (reference sequence).

This clonotype was seen a few times. The chain is built from TRBV5-1 and TRBJ2-2; 11 bases match TRBD1. This CDR3 comprises 14 residues. The germline V gene has CDR1 SGHRS and CDR2 YFSETQ. The CDR3 region is CATGTGGNTGELFF. In nucleotides, the CDR3 is TGCGCGACCGGGACAGGGGGGAACACCGGGGAGCTGTTTTTT.

This rearrangement joins TRBV7-9 to TRBJ1-1, with TRBD1 matching over 7 bases. The CDR3 contains 12 residues. Germline CDR1 SEHNR, CDR2 FQNEAQ (reference sequence). V gave up 8 bases and J gave up 10 bases; unmatched junction bases: 10. The CDR3 nucleotides are TGTGCCAGCGAGGGGGCAGGGGAGTCAGCTTTCTTT. Translation: CASEGAGESAFF.

This clonotype was seen a handful of times. The CDR3 loop is CASSSSRGLPYGYTF. The CDR3 region has the DNA TGTGCCAGCAGCTCGTCACGGGGACTGCCCTATGGCTACACCTTC. This chain connects TRBV7-8 to TRBJ1-2; TRBD1 might be the D (5 bases). Between the trimmed V and J ends, which lost 4 bases and 4 bases, there was a span of 16 bases. This CDR3 contains 15 residues. Germline V gene lookup returns CDR1 SGHVS and CDR2 FQNEAQ.